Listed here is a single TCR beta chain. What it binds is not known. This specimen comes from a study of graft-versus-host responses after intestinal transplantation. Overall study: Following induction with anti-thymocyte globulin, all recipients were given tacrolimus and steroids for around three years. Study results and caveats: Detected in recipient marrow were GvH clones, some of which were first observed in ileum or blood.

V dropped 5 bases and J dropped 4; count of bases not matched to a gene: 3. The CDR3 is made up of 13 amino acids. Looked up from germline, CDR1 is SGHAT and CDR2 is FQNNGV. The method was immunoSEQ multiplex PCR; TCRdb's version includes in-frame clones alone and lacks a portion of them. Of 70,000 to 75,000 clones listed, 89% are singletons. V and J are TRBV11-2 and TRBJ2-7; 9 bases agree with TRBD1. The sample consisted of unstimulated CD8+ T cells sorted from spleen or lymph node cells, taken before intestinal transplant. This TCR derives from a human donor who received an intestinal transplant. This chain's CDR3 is CASSAGTGYEQYF. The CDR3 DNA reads TGTGCCAGCAGCGCAGGGACAGGGTACGAGCAGTACTTC.